The 27 T cell receptor beta chains reported below all come from one sample, sequenced in a study of CD8 T cells in ankylosing spondylitis. MiXCR, run by TCRdb on the 5' RACE reads, gives a single entry per CDR3 protein. The sample lists 250,000 to 400,000 distinct CDR3 sequences; approximately 10% were seen once. The sample comprised blood, either unsorted or a sorted T cell fraction (not recorded which). The receptors here all came from a female donor with ankylosing spondylitis or in good health (not recorded which).

This chain links TRBV18 with TRBJ2-7, with D possibly matching TRBD2 (5 bases). V was trimmed by 2 bases and J by 5 bases, leaving 19 bases between them. CDR1 is KGHSH, CDR2 LQKENI, per germline. CDR3 length: 16 residues. The CDR3 nucleotides read TGTGCCAGCTCACCAACCTTAGAGGGAAGAAACCACGAGCAGTACTTC. Its translation is CASSPTLEGRNHEQYF.

The J gene is TRBJ2-3, the V gene TRBV18; D might be TRBD1 (5 bases). With 0 bases removed from V and 4 bases from J, the gap between germline ends came to 8 bases. CDR3 length: 14 amino acids. CDR1 is KGHSH and CDR2 is LQKENI in the germline V gene. The CDR3 is CASSPPSRADTQYF. The CDR3 DNA is TGTGCCAGCTCACCACCGAGCAGGGCAGATACGCAGTATTTT.

The sample holds a few counts of this clonotype. The V gene is TRBV7-2, the J gene TRBJ2-1; D remains unclear. With 1 base removed from V and 7 bases from J, the gap between germline ends came to 11 bases. Germline V gives CDR1 SGHTA, CDR2 FQGNSA. This CDR3 region has 14 residues. For the CDR3, the DNA is TGTGCCAGCAGCTTAGTTGGACCAGCGAATGAGCAGTTCTTC. It encodes CASSLVGPANEQFF.

The J gene is TRBJ1-5, the V gene TRBV20-1; maybe TRBD1 (5 bases). The germline gives CDR1 DFQATT, CDR2 SNEGSKA (reference sequence). The length of the CDR3 is 19 residues. V dropped 1 base and J dropped 0 bases, with 22 bases sitting between them. In nucleotides, the CDR3 is TGCAGTGCTAGAGGCCCTTCGGGACGAGACCACTATAGCAATCAGCCCCAGCATTTT. Protein: CSARGPSGRDHYSNQPQHF.

This clonotype was seen ten or more times. CDR3 sequence: CSAKRQGARNNEQFF. The CDR3 DNA sequence: TGCAGTGCTAAACGACAGGGGGCGAGGAACAATGAGCAGTTCTTC. The chain is built from TRBV20-1 and TRBJ2-1; 10 bases map to TRBD1. Germline CDR1 reads DFQATT; CDR2 reads SNEGSKA (reference sequence). After removal of 4 bases from V and 5 bases from J, the junction contained 8 bases not matched to a gene. The CDR3 runs to 15 residues.

J is TRBJ2-7 and V is TRBV2, with D maybe TRBD2 (7 bases). CDR3 size: 15 residues. Germline-derived CDR1 and CDR2 are SNHLY and FYNNEI. V was pared by 4 bases and J by 5 bases, with 18 bases between. Here the CDR3 DNA reads TGTGCCAGCAGTGGCAGGGAGGGGGTTCTGAACGAGCAGTACTTC. Translated, it gives CASSGREGVLNEQYF.

CDR3 sequence reads: CATSDGPQPQHF. The DNA for the CDR3 is TGTGCCACCAGTGATGGCCCTCAGCCCCAGCATTTT. V and J are TRBV24-1 and TRBJ1-5; D gene ambiguous. The ends were cut back, 3 bases at V and 6 bases at J, with 5 bases in the middle. The CDR3 length is 12 residues. From germline, CDR1 is KGHDR and CDR2 SFDVKD.

This clonotype was recorded at least ten times. The chain couples TRBV12-3 or TRBV12-4 to TRBJ2-3; D is ambiguous. This CDR3 has 15 residues. The ends were cut back, 7 bases at V and 4 bases at J, with 18 bases in the middle. The CDR3 DNA reads TGTGCCAGCACCACCGACTGGTTCATGCCAGATACGCAGTATTTT. Its protein is CASTTDWFMPDTQYF.

The gene calls are TRBV6-1 and TRBJ1-3, with unresolved D. This CDR3 region has 15 residues. The germline V gene encodes CDR1 MNHNS and CDR2 SASEGT. V was clipped by 9 bases and J by 0 bases, with 15 bases between them. Here the CDR3 DNA reads TGTGCCAGTAACCCCGACCTCAACTCTGGAAACACCATATATTTT. Amino acid sequence: CASNPDLNSGNTIYF.

There are a few counts of this clonotype. The gene calls are TRBV10-3 and TRBJ2-6, with D possibly TRBD2 on 6 matching bases. The CDR3 has 15 amino acids. V was trimmed by 7 bases and J by 0 bases, leaving 10 bases between them. Germline CDR1 and CDR2: ENHRY and SYGVKD. For the CDR3, the DNA is TGTGCCATCACGCCGGGGGTCTCTGGGGCCAACGTCCTGACTTTC. Translated: CAITPGVSGANVLTF.

This clonotype was detected ten times or more. The rearrangement links TRBV9 to TRBJ2-1; 13 bases are a match to TRBD2. V dropped 5 bases and J dropped 6; count of bases not matched to a gene: 2. The CDR3 spans 14 residues. Looked up from germline, CDR1 is SGDLS and CDR2 is YYNGEE. CDR3 nucleotide sequence: TGTGCCAGCAGTGGACTAGCGGGAGTCAATGAGCAGTTCTTC. It yields the protein CASSGLAGVNEQFF.

This clonotype was counted at least ten times. The chain joins TRBV12-3 or TRBV12-4 to TRBJ2-7; 7 bases fit TRBD1. CDR3 length: 12 amino acids. J was trimmed by 9 bases and V by 8 bases; bases with no gene match: 10. The chain's CDR3 is CASGSEGARQYF. The CDR3 nucleotides are TGTGCCAGCGGTTCTGAGGGGGCCCGGCAGTACTTC.

J is TRBJ1-4 and V is TRBV6-1; 8 bases match TRBD1. J lost 7 bases, V lost 4 bases, and 8 bases had no gene match. Germline V gene data show CDR1 as MNHNS and CDR2 as SASEGT. This CDR3 is built from 15 residues. The CDR3: CASSAPDRVTEKLFF. In DNA form, the CDR3 reads TGTGCCAGCAGTGCCCCGGACAGGGTGACTGAAAAACTGTTTTTT.

V usage is TRBV3-1 and J usage is TRBJ2-3, with TRBD1 as a possible D gene (6 bases). Germline CDR1 reads LGHDT; CDR2 reads YNNKEL (reference sequence). The V gene lost 1 base and the J gene lost 0 bases, with 8 bases spanning the gap. The CDR3 has 15 residues. In DNA, the CDR3 is TGTGCCAGCAGCCAAGGTGGGACAAGCACAGATACGCAGTATTTT. Residues: CASSQGGTSTDTQYF.

This clonotype was found many times. The V and J genes are TRBV7-2 and TRBJ2-1; D is uncertain. The CDR3 length is 15 residues. Trimming shortened V by 2 bases and J by 6 bases, and 14 bases separated the two germline ends. The V gene's germline CDR1 is SGHTA and CDR2 FQGNSA. CDR3 DNA sequence: TGTGCCAGCAGCTTAAGCCAAAAGCCGGGCAATGAGCAGTTCTTC. Its translation is CASSLSQKPGNEQFF.

This clonotype was found a few times. The genes are TRBV6-5 and TRBJ1-5; D call uncertain. The J call is in doubt because the DNA end fits TRBJ2-3 better. This CDR3 comprises 14 residues. Looked up from germline, CDR1 is MNHEY and CDR2 is SVGAGI. The CDR3, as DNA: TGTGCCAGCAGTTACCCAATAAGCAATCAGCCCCAGTATTTT. Amino acids: CASSYPISNQPQYF.

This clonotype has a count of ten or more. The genes are TRBV5-1 and TRBJ2-7; the D is unclear. V was shortened by 2 bases and J by 6 bases, with 9 bases between the two germline ends. CDR3 length: 12 amino acids. Germline V gene lookup returns CDR1 SGHRS and CDR2 YFSETQ. The CDR3 reads CASSFQGGEQYF. In nucleotides, the CDR3 is TGCGCCAGCAGCTTCCAAGGCGGCGAGCAGTACTTC.

The V call is TRBV7-9, the J call TRBJ1-4; no clear D gene. The germline CDR1 and CDR2 sequences are SEHNR and FQNEAQ (reference sequence). The CDR3 sequence is 14 residues long. The V end was cut by 5 bases, the J end by 5 bases, with 12 bases between. This CDR3 is CASSITAGNEKLFF. The DNA for the CDR3 is TGTGCCAGCAGCATAACAGCGGGGAATGAAAAACTGTTTTTT.

In its sample, this clonotype was seen many times. The chain is built from TRBV27 and TRBJ2-3; D ambiguous. The V and J ends lost 3 bases and 3 bases respectively, with 16 bases between them. The CDR3 is 16 residues long. Germline CDR1 and CDR2: MNHEY and SMNVEV (reference sequence). CDR3 amino acids: CASSFFSVGSTDTQYF. In DNA form, the CDR3 reads TGTGCCAGCAGTTTCTTTTCCGTAGGTTCGACAGATACGCAGTATTTT.

The chain employs TRBV20-1 and TRBJ1-1; 7 bases are a match to TRBD1. Germline V lookup: CDR1 DFQATT, CDR2 SNEGSKA (reference sequence). Trimming at V came to 5 bases and at J to 2 bases, leaving 2 bases not matched to a gene. CDR3 size: 12 residues. CDR3 sequence reads: CSAAGGNTEAFF. The CDR3 DNA is TGCAGTGCTGCAGGGGGAAACACTGAAGCTTTCTTT.

This clonotype occurred a few times. The gene calls are TRBV24-1 and TRBJ2-1, with 10 bases aligning to TRBD2. The CDR3 extends over 15 amino acids. Germline loops: CDR1 KGHDR, CDR2 SFDVKD. Trimming took 6 bases from V and 6 from J; bases not matched to a gene: 7. The CDR3 sequence: CATSKKRGGLNEQFF. The CDR3 coding sequence is TGTGCCACCAGTAAAAAGCGGGGGGGCCTCAATGAGCAGTTCTTC.

This clonotype was seen ten or more times. This chain joins TRBV20-1 and TRBJ2-7; no definite D call. The CDR3 length is 12 residues. Germline CDR1 DFQATT, CDR2 SNEGSKA (reference sequence). With 0 bases removed from V and 6 bases from J, the gap between germline ends came to 9 bases. CDR3 bases: TGCAGTGCTAGAGACCGGTGGATCGAGCAGTACTTC. Translating it yields CSARDRWIEQYF.

A remark on this clonotype: An end of the junction does not agree with germline; a read error may underlie this. The chain employs TRBV3-1 and TRBJ2-1; TRBD2 matches 14 bases. The germline CDR1 and CDR2 sequences are LGHDT and YNNKEL (reference sequence). CDR3 length equals 13 residues. CDR3 sequence (DNA): TGTGCCACCAGCCAGGATGGGACTAGCGGGAGTTTCTTC. This codes for CATSQDGTSGSFF.

The chain uses TRBV29-1 and TRBJ2-7; 9 bases are a match to TRBD2. CDR3 length: 12 amino acids. Trimming removed 4 bases from V and 4 bases from J; junction bases left unmatched: 2. Germline CDR1 SQVTM, CDR2 ANQGSEA. CDR3 coding DNA: TGCAGCGTTGGGCTAGCGGGGTACGAGCAGTACTTC. Translated, it gives CSVGLAGYEQYF.

This clonotype was recorded at least ten times. The chain employs TRBV5-1 and TRBJ1-6; D remains unclear. V shed 4 bases and J shed 5 bases, with 7 bases lying between them. The V gene's germline CDR1 is SGHRS and CDR2 YFSETQ. This CDR3 comprises 13 residues. CDR3 sequence: CASSDTDNSPLHF. CDR3 DNA sequence: TGCGCCAGCAGCGACACAGATAATTCACCCCTCCACTTT.

This clonotype was seen many times. The chain uses TRBV5-1 and TRBJ1-2, with 7 positions matching TRBD1. Germline lookup yields CDR1 SGHRS and CDR2 YFSETQ. V gave up 0 bases and J gave up 6 bases; unmatched junction bases: 5. The CDR3 loop spans 14 amino acids. In nucleotides, the CDR3 is TGCGCCAGCAGCTTGGACAGGGGAGGGGATGGCTACACCTTC. Its protein is CASSLDRGGDGYTF. The entire variable domain, with the rest obtained from reference TRBV5-1 and TRBJ1-2, is as follows: KAGVTQTPRYLIKTRGQQVTLSCSPISGHRSVSWYQQTPGQGLQFLFEYFSETQRNKGNFPGRFSGRQFSNSRSEMNVSTLELGDSALYLCASSLDRGGDGYTFGSGTRLTVV.

This clonotype was detected many times. J is TRBJ2-1 and V is TRBV20-1; D remains ambiguous. Trimming left V 5 bases short and J 0 bases short, with 11 bases between. Germline CDR1 reads DFQATT; CDR2 reads SNEGSKA (reference sequence). CDR3 length: 14 residues. CDR3 bases: TGCAGTGCTGAGCGCGAGAGCTCCTACAATGAGCAGTTCTTC. Translating gives CSAERESSYNEQFF.